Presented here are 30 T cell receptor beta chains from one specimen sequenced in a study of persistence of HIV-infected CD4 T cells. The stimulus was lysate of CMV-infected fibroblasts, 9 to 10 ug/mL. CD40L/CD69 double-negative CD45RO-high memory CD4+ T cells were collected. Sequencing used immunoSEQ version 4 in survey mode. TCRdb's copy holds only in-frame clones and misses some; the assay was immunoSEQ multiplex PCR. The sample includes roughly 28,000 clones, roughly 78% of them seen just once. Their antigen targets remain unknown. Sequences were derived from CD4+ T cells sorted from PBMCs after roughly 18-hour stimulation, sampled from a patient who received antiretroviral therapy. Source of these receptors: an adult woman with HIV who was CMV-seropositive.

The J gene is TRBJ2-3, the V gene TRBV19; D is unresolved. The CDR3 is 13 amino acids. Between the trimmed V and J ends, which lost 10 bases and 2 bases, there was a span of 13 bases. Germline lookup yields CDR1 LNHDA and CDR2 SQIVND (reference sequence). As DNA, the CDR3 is TGTGCCACCCGGGCCCCCCACACAGATACGCAGTATTTT. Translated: CATRAPHTDTQYF.

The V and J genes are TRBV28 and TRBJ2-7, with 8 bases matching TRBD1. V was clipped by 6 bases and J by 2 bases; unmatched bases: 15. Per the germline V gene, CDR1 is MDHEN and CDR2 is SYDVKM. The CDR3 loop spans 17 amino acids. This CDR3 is CASSYYITGTGTYEQYF. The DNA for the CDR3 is TGTGCCAGCAGCTACTATATTACCGGGACAGGAACCTACGAGCAGTACTTC. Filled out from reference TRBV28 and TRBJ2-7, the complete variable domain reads DVKVTQSSRYLVKRTGEKVFLECVQDMDHENMFWYRQDPGLGLRLIYFSYDVKMKEKGDIPEGYSVSREKKERFSLILESASTNQTSMYLCASSYYITGTGTYEQYFGPGTRLTVT.

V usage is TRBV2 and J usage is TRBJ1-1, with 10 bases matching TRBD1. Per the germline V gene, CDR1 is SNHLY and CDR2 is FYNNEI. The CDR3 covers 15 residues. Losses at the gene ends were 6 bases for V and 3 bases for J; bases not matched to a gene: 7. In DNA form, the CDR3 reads TGTGCCAGCAGCCCGACCGGGACAGGGGACACTGAAGCTTTCTTT. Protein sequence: CASSPTGTGDTEAFF.

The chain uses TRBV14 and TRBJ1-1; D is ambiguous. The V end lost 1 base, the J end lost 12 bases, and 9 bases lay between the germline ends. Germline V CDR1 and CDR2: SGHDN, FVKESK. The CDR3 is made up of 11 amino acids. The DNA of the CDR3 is TGTGCCAGCAGCCAAGGGGGTCGGCCTTTCTTT. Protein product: CASSQGGRPFF.

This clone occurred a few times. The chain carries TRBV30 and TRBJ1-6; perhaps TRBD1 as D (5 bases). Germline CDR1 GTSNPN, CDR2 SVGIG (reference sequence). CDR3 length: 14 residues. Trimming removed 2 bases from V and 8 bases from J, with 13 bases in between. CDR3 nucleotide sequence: TGTGCCTGGAGTACCGGGACCGAAGATTCACCCCTCCACTTT. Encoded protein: CAWSTGTEDSPLHF.

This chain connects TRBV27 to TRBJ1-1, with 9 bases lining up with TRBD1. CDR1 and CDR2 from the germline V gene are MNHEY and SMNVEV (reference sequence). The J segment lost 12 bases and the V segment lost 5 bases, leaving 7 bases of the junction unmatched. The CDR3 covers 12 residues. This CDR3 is CASSAGQGLTFF. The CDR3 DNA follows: TGTGCCAGCAGTGCGGGACAGGGTTTGACTTTCTTT.

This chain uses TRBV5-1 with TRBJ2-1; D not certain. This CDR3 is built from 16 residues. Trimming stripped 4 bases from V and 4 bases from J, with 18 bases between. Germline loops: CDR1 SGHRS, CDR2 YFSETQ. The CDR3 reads CASSPKEVTLYNEQFF. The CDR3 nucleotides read TGCGCCAGCAGCCCCAAGGAAGTGACCCTATACAATGAGCAGTTCTTC. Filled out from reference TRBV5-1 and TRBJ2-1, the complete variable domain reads KAGVTQTPRYLIKTRGQQVTLSCSPISGHRSVSWYQQTPGQGLQFLFEYFSETQRNKGNFPGRFSGRQFSNSRSEMNVSTLELGDSALYLCASSPKEVTLYNEQFFGPGTRLTVL.

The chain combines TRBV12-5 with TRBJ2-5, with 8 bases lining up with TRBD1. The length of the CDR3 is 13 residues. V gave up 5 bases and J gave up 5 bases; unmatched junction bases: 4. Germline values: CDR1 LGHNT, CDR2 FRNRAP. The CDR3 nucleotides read TGTGCTAGTGGTCCGGACAGGGTGGAGACCCAGTACTTC. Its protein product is CASGPDRVETQYF.

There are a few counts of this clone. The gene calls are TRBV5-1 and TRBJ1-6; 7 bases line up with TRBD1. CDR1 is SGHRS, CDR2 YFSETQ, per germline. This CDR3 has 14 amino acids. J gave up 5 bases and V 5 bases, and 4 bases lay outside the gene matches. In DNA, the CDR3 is TGCGCCAGCAGAAGGGACAGCAATAATTCACCCCTCCACTTT. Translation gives CASRRDSNNSPLHF. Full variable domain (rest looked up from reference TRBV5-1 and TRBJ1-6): KAGVTQTPRYLIKTRGQQVTLSCSPISGHRSVSWYQQTPGQGLQFLFEYFSETQRNKGNFPGRFSGRQFSNSRSEMNVSTLELGDSALYLCASRRDSNNSPLHFGNGTRLTVT.

CDR3: CASSCQTGDKNEQYV. For the CDR3, the DNA is TGTGCCAGTAGCTGTCAGACAGGGGATAAGAACGAGCAGTACGTC. The rearrangement links TRBV19 to TRBJ2-7; 8 bases align to TRBD1. Germline V CDR1 and CDR2: LNHDA, SQIVND (reference sequence). The trim removed 6 bases at V and 5 bases at J, leaving 12 bases unmatched. CDR3 length: 15 residues.

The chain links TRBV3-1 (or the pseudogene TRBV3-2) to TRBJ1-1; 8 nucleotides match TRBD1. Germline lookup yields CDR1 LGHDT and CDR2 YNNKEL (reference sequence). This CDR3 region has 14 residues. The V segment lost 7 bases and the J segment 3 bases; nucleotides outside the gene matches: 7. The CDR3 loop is CASTKQGGHTEAFF. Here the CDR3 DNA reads TGTGCCAGCACCAAACAGGGGGGTCACACTGAAGCTTTCTTT.

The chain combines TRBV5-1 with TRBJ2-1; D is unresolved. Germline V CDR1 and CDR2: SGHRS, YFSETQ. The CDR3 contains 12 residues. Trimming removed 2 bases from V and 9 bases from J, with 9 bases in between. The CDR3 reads CASSLPSSEQFF. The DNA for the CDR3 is TGCGCCAGCAGCTTACCCAGCAGTGAGCAGTTCTTC.

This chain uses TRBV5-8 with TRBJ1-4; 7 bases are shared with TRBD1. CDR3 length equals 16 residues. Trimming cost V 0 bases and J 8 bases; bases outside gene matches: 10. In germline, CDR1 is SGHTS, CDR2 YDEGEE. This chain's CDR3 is CASSLDRGSINEKLFF. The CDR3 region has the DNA TGTGCCAGCAGCTTGGACAGGGGAAGTATCAACGAAAAACTGTTTTTT.

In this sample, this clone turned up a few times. This CDR3 is CASRTGHDTGELFF. In nucleotides, the CDR3 is TGCGCCAGCAGGACAGGGCACGACACCGGGGAGCTGTTTTTT. V usage is TRBV10-1 and J usage is TRBJ2-2, with 7 bases fitting TRBD1. The CDR3 is made up of 14 amino acids. Per the germline V gene, CDR1 is WNHNN and CDR2 is SYGVQD (reference sequence). Germline trimming cut 6 bases from V and 3 bases from J; bases unmatched to any gene: 4.

The CDR3 DNA follows: TGTGCCAGCAGCTTCGGGACAGGGGCAATCGGGGAGCTGTTTTTT. Amino acid sequence: CASSFGTGAIGELFF. V gene TRBV7-2 combines with J gene TRBJ2-2; 10 nucleotides agree with TRBD1. The germline V gene encodes CDR1 SGHTA and CDR2 FQGNSA. V shed 3 bases and J 7 bases; nucleotides not matched to a gene: 5. There are 15 residues in the CDR3.

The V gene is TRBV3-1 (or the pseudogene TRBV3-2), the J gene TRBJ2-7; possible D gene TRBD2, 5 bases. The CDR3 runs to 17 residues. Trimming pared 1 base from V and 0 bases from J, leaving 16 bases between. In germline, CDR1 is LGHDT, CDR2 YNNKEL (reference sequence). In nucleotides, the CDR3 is TGTGCCAGCAGCCAAGTCTTTTCCGGGGTACCCTCCTACGAGCAGTACTTC. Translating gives CASSQVFSGVPSYEQYF.

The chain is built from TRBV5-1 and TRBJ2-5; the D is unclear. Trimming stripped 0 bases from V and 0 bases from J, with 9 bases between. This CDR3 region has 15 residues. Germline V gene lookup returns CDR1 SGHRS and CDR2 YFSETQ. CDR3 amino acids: CASSLAGSNQETQYF. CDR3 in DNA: TGCGCCAGCAGCTTGGCGGGCAGTAACCAAGAGACCCAGTACTTC.

The CDR3 DNA reads TGCGCCAGCAGCTCTACGGGGGGGCAATCAGATACGCAGTATTTT. This codes for CASSSTGGQSDTQYF. The chain carries TRBV5-1 and TRBJ2-3, with TRBD2 identical over 8 bases. V lost 3 bases and J lost 4; bases outside the gene matches: 7. The CDR3 loop spans 15 amino acids. The germline CDR1 and CDR2 sequences are SGHRS and YFSETQ. The entire variable domain, with the rest obtained from reference TRBV5-1 and TRBJ2-3, is as follows: KAGVTQTPRYLIKTRGQQVTLSCSPISGHRSVSWYQQTPGQGLQFLFEYFSETQRNKGNFPGRFSGRQFSNSRSEMNVSTLELGDSALYLCASSSTGGQSDTQYFGPGTRLTVL.

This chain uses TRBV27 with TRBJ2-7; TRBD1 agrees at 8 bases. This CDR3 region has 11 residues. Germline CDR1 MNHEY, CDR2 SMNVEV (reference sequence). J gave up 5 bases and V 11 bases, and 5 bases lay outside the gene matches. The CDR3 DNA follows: TGTGCCTCTTACAGGGGGGACGAGCAGTACTTC. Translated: CASYRGDEQYF.

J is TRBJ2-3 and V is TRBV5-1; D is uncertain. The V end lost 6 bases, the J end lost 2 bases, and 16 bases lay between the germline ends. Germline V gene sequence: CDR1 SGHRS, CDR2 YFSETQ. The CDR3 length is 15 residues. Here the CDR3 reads CASNLVGRNTDTQYF. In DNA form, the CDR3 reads TGCGCCAGCAACCTGGTTGGGCGGAACACAGATACGCAGTATTTT.

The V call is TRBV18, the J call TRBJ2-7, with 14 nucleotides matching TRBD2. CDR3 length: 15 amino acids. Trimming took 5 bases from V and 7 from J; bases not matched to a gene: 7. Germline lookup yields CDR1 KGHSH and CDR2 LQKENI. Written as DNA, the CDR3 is TGTGCCAGCTCATCGACTAGCGGGGGGGCAAGTGAGCAGTACTTC. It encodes CASSSTSGGASEQYF. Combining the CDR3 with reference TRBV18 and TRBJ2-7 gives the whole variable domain NAGVMQNPRHLVRRRGQEARLRCSPMKGHSHVYWYRQLPEEGLKFMVYLQKENIIDESGMPKERFSAEFPKEGPSILRIQQVVRGDSAAYFCASSSTSGGASEQYFGPGTRLTVT.

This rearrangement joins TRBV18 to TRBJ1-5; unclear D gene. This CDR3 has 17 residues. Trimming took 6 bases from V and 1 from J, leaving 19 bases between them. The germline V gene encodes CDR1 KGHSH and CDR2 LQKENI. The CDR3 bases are TGTGCCAGCTCCCCCCAGAGCCCGGGCCCCAGCAATCAGCCCCAGCATTTT. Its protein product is CASSPQSPGPSNQPQHF.

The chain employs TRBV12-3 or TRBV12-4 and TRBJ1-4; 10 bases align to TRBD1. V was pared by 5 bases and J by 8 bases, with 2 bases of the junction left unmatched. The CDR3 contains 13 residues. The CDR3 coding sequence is TGTGCCAGCAGTGCGGACAGGGGGGAAAAACTGTTTTTT. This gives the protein CASSADRGEKLFF.

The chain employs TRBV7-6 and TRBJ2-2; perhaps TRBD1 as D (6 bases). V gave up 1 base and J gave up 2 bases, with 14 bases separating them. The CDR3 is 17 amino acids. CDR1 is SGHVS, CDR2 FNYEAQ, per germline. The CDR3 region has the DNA TGTGCCAGCAGCTTAGTGAGCAGGGGCGAAAACACCGGGGAGCTGTTTTTT. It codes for CASSLVSRGENTGELFF.

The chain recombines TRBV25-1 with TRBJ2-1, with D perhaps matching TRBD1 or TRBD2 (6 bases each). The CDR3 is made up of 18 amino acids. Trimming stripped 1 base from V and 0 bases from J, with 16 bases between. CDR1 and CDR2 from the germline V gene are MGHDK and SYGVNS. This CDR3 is CASSESGGGVSSYNEQFF. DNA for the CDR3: TGTGCCAGCAGTGAATCCGGGGGCGGTGTCAGCTCCTACAATGAGCAGTTCTTC.

The CDR3 region has the DNA TGTGCCAGCAGTTTATGGGGAGAGACCCAGTACTTC. Protein product: CASSLWGETQYF. The chain couples TRBV12-3 or TRBV12-4 to TRBJ2-5; D call uncertain. Trimming stripped 2 bases from V and 4 bases from J, with 5 bases between. The CDR3 extends over 12 amino acids.

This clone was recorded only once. This CDR3 reads CASSLGRVQDNSPLHF. The CDR3 DNA reads TGCGCCAGCAGCTTGGGCAGGGTTCAAGATAATTCACCCCTCCACTTT. The V gene is TRBV5-1, the J gene TRBJ1-6; D might be TRBD1 (5 bases). The ends were cut back, 0 bases at V and 5 bases at J, with 12 bases in the middle. The CDR3 totals 16 residues. The germline gives CDR1 SGHRS, CDR2 YFSETQ. The variable domain in full, with the rest retrieved from reference TRBV5-1 and TRBJ1-6, is KAGVTQTPRYLIKTRGQQVTLSCSPISGHRSVSWYQQTPGQGLQFLFEYFSETQRNKGNFPGRFSGRQFSNSRSEMNVSTLELGDSALYLCASSLGRVQDNSPLHFGNGTRLTVT.

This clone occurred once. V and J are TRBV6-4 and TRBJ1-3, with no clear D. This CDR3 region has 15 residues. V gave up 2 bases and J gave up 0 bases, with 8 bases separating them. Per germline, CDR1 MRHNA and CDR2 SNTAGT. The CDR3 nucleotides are TGTGCCAGCAGTGACAGCATACACTCTGGAAACACCATATATTTT. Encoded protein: CASSDSIHSGNTIYF.

CDR3 DNA sequence: TGCGCCAGCAGCCAAGTAAGTGGAGATGGCTACACCTTC. The encoded protein is CASSQVSGDGYTF. The chain couples TRBV4-1 to TRBJ1-2; D unclear. CDR1 is MGHRA and CDR2 is YSYEKL in the germline V gene. Between the trimmed V and J ends, which lost 1 base and 6 bases, there was a span of 9 bases. This CDR3 comprises 13 residues.

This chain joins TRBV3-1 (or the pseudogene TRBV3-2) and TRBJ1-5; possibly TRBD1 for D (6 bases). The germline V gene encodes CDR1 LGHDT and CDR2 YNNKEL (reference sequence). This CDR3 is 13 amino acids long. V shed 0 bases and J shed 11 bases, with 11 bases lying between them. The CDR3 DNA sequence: TGTGCCAGCAGCCAAGAATTAGGACAGTCCCAGCATTTT. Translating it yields CASSQELGQSQHF.